This entry lists 23 T cell receptor beta chains sequenced from one sample in a study of control samples from healthy donors and cancer patients. Clones were sequenced by immunoSEQ multiplex PCR, and TCRdb holds only the in-frame ones, with some missing. The table shows about 150,000 clones, with approximately 93% occurring only once. The sample taken for sequencing was blood. The receptors were gathered from a man aged 45-65 years in good health.

The CDR3 coding sequence is TGTGCCAGTAGTATATCGCTAGCGGATCTCCAAGAGACCCAGTACTTC. This translates into CASSISLADLQETQYF. The chain has TRBV19 and TRBJ2-5; TRBD2 matches at 7 bases. This CDR3 is built from 16 residues. Germline CDR1 is LNHDA and CDR2 is SQIVND (reference sequence). The J segment lost 1 base and the V segment lost 2 bases, leaving 7 bases of the junction unmatched.

The V call is TRBV27, the J call TRBJ1-2, with 9 bases lining up with TRBD1. J gave up 3 bases and V 5 bases, and 4 bases lay outside the gene matches. The germline CDR1 and CDR2 sequences are MNHEY and SMNVEV (reference sequence). The CDR3 is 14 residues long. In nucleotides, the CDR3 is TGTGCCAGCAGTCTAGGGACAGGGCACTATGGCTACACCTTC. Encoded protein: CASSLGTGHYGYTF.

The rearrangement joins TRBV3-1 (or the pseudogene TRBV3-2) to TRBJ1-2, with a weak D call TRBD1 (5 bases). The V gene's germline CDR1 is LGHDT and CDR2 YNNKEL (reference sequence). V gave up 3 bases and J gave up 14 bases, with 16 bases separating them. CDR3 length: 12 amino acids. The CDR3 sequence: CASSQREGSCTF. DNA for the CDR3: TGTGCCAGCAGCCAGAGGGAGGGGAGTTGTACCTTC.

The genes are TRBV6-6 and TRBJ2-7; D remains ambiguous. Germline CDR1 reads MNHNY; CDR2 reads SVGAGI (reference sequence). Trimming cost V 2 bases and J 1 base, with 9 bases left between them. This CDR3 region has 14 residues. CDR3 sequence: CASSYQSLSYEQYF. CDR3 nucleotide sequence: TGTGCCAGCAGTTACCAGAGTTTGTCCTACGAGCAGTACTTC.

The V gene is TRBV20-1, the J gene TRBJ2-1; D perhaps matches TRBD2 (5 bases). The germline gives CDR1 DFQATT, CDR2 SNEGSKA (reference sequence). The CDR3 extends over 13 amino acids. V shed 3 bases and J shed 8 bases, with 14 bases lying between them. The CDR3 loop is CSASSLALHEQFF. The CDR3 nucleotides are TGCAGTGCTAGTTCCCTAGCCCTCCATGAGCAGTTCTTC.

The rearrangement uses TRBV28 and TRBJ1-2; 9 bases line up with TRBD1. Per germline, CDR1 MDHEN and CDR2 SYDVKM. Losses at the gene ends were 8 bases for V and 4 bases for J; bases not matched to a gene: 11. The CDR3 has 15 amino acids. The CDR3: CASWTGDGIGYGYTF. The CDR3 coding sequence is TGTGCCAGCTGGACAGGGGATGGGATTGGCTATGGCTACACCTTC.

The rearrangement joins TRBV2 to TRBJ1-2; D gene uncertain. The CDR3 extends over 13 amino acids. Per the germline V gene, CDR1 is SNHLY and CDR2 is FYNNEI. V was shortened by 7 bases and J by 3 bases, with 12 bases between the two germline ends. The CDR3 here is CASTRSTHYGYTF. CDR3 nucleotide sequence: TGTGCCAGCACCCGGTCGACGCACTATGGCTACACCTTC.

This clone has a single count. V is TRBV28 and J is TRBJ1-2; D is undetermined. This CDR3 has 11 residues. CDR1 and CDR2 (germline): MDHEN, SYDVKM. Trimming took off 4 bases at V and 8 bases at J, with 8 bases between the two ends. This CDR3 reads CASSSLRGYTF. CDR3 bases: TGTGCCAGCAGTTCCTTGAGGGGCTACACCTTC.

The chain couples TRBV7-9 to TRBJ2-1, with 9 bases lining up with TRBD2. This CDR3 is built from 15 residues. Germline assignment: CDR1 SEHNR and CDR2 FQNEAQ (reference sequence). Trimming removed 2 bases from V and 9 bases from J; junction bases left unmatched: 8. CDR3 loop: CASSLRVAGDGEQFF. In DNA, the CDR3 is TGTGCCAGCAGCTTAAGGGTAGCGGGAGATGGTGAGCAGTTCTTC.

This rearrangement joins TRBV11-2 to TRBJ1-6; D not certain. In germline, CDR1 is SGHAT, CDR2 FQNNGV. CDR3 length equals 14 residues. The V end lost 2 bases, the J end lost 8 bases, and 10 bases lay between the germline ends. The CDR3 spells CASSLRRGDSPLHF. CDR3 DNA: TGTGCCAGCAGCTTAAGACGGGGTGATTCACCCCTCCACTTT.

The chain links TRBV3-1 (or the pseudogene TRBV3-2) to TRBJ1-6; unclear D gene. CDR1 LGHDT and CDR2 YNNKEL come from the germline V gene (reference sequence). This CDR3 is 15 amino acids long. V dropped 1 base and J dropped 0 bases, with 4 bases sitting between them. CDR3 region: CASSQGSSYNSPLHF. The CDR3 DNA follows: TGTGCCAGCAGCCAAGGTAGCTCCTATAATTCACCCCTCCACTTT.

In its sample, this clone was seen once. V usage is TRBV4-1 and J usage is TRBJ2-3; the match to TRBD1 covers 8 bases. The CDR3 sequence is 17 residues long. Germline trimming cut 4 bases from V and 1 base from J; bases unmatched to any gene: 10. Per germline, CDR1 MGHRA and CDR2 YSYEKL. The CDR3 sequence is CASSPRTGLSGTDTQYF. The CDR3 DNA follows: TGCGCCAGCAGCCCCCGGACAGGGTTGTCGGGCACAGATACGCAGTATTTT.

Here the CDR3 DNA reads TGTGCCAGCAGTTTATTAACAGGTAAAACTGAAGCTTTCTTT. Its translation is CASSLLTGKTEAFF. V is TRBV28 and J is TRBJ1-1, with a tentative D call TRBD1 (5 bases). Trimming stripped 1 base from V and 5 bases from J, with 11 bases between. The length of the CDR3 is 14 residues. Germline V gives CDR1 MDHEN, CDR2 SYDVKM.

This clone is a singleton in its sample. The chain has TRBV18 and TRBJ2-1; a possible D gene is TRBD2 (6 bases). The CDR3 has 12 residues. The V gene lost 2 bases and the J gene lost 7 bases, with 6 bases spanning the gap. From germline, CDR1 is KGHSH and CDR2 LQKENI. In DNA form, the CDR3 reads TGTGCCAGCTCACCAGCGGGGAATGAGCAGTTCTTC. This sequence encodes CASSPAGNEQFF. Supplemented by reference TRBV18 and TRBJ2-1, the full variable domain reads NAGVMQNPRHLVRRRGQEARLRCSPMKGHSHVYWYRQLPEEGLKFMVYLQKENIIDESGMPKERFSAEFPKEGPSILRIQQVVRGDSAAYFCASSPAGNEQFFGPGTRLTVL.

V gene TRBV18 combines with J gene TRBJ2-7, with D possibly TRBD2 on 6 matching bases. The CDR3 runs to 14 residues. With 3 bases removed from V and 2 bases from J, the gap between germline ends came to 11 bases. Germline V gene data show CDR1 as KGHSH and CDR2 as LQKENI. CDR3 bases: TGTGCCAGCTCACCTACGGCGGGGACCTACGAGCAGTACTTC. Protein sequence: CASSPTAGTYEQYF.

V and J are TRBV7-9 and TRBJ2-2, with D possibly matching TRBD2 (6 bases). Trimming took off 2 bases at V and 4 bases at J, with 17 bases between the two ends. Germline CDR1 and CDR2: SEHNR and FQNEAQ (reference sequence). The CDR3 is 17 residues long. As DNA, the CDR3 is TGTGCCAGCAGCTTAAAAGGACTAACAGCGGGCACCGGGGAGCTGTTTTTT. Translating it yields CASSLKGLTAGTGELFF.

Concerning this clone itself: Other DNA sequences from this sample encode an identical CDR3 as well. The chain carries TRBV19 and TRBJ1-2, with TRBD1 matching 8 bases. V was clipped by 5 bases and J by 0 bases; unmatched bases: 5. The CDR3 length is 15 residues. Germline lookup yields CDR1 LNHDA and CDR2 SQIVND (reference sequence). Here the CDR3 DNA reads TGTGCCAGTAGTCCCTGGACAGGGACTAACTATGGCTACACCTTC. It translates to CASSPWTGTNYGYTF. Full variable domain (remainder filled in from reference TRBV19 and TRBJ1-2): DGGITQSPKYLFRKEGQNVTLSCEQNLNHDAMYWYRQDPGQGLRLIYYSQIVNDFQKGDIAEGYSVSREKKESFPLTVTSAQKNPTAFYLCASSPWTGTNYGYTFGSGTRLTVV.

This sequence joins TRBV2 and TRBJ2-1; 12 nucleotides line up with TRBD2. V trimming: 6 bases; J trimming: 7 bases; junction bases outside the gene matches: 7. Germline V lookup: CDR1 SNHLY, CDR2 FYNNEI. There are 15 residues in the CDR3. This CDR3 reads CASRRGTSGLNEQFF. The CDR3 region has the DNA TGTGCCAGCAGACGTGGGACTAGCGGGTTAAATGAGCAGTTCTTC. The whole variable domain, filled in from reference TRBV2 and TRBJ2-1, reads EPEVTQTPSHQVTQMGQEVILRCVPISNHLYFYWYRQILGQKVEFLVSFYNNEISEKSEIFDDQFSVERPDGSNFTLKIRSTKLEDSAMYFCASRRGTSGLNEQFFGPGTRLTVL.

The rearrangement links TRBV14 to TRBJ2-7, with D hard to call. V was clipped by 2 bases and J by 0 bases, with 11 bases between them. Germline values: CDR1 SGHDN, CDR2 FVKESK. There are 15 residues in the CDR3. The CDR3 loop reads CASSQRPRGSYEQYF. The DNA of the CDR3 is TGTGCCAGCAGCCAACGGCCCCGCGGCTCCTACGAGCAGTACTTC.

The chain links TRBV4-2 to TRBJ2-7; 8 bases match TRBD2. Germline V gene sequence: CDR1 LGHNA, CDR2 YNFKEQ. V shed 0 bases and J 2 bases; nucleotides not matched to a gene: 15. This CDR3 spans 19 amino acids. The CDR3, as DNA: TGTGCCAGCAGCCAAGATGGACCCGTAAAGCGGGAGTCACCCTACGAGCAGTACTTC. Protein sequence: CASSQDGPVKRESPYEQYF.

CDR3: CASSSSTGGIETQYF. The CDR3 DNA reads TGTGCCAGCAGCTCTTCAACAGGGGGCATCGAGACCCAGTACTTC. This rearrangement joins TRBV6-5 to TRBJ2-5; 9 nucleotides agree with TRBD1. V lost 6 bases, J lost 5 bases, and 10 bases stayed unmatched. This CDR3 region has 15 residues. Germline CDR1 is MNHEY and CDR2 is SVGAGI.

The chain uses TRBV4-1 and TRBJ2-2, with TRBD2 identical over 14 bases. CDR3 length equals 20 residues. Germline CDR1 MGHRA, CDR2 YSYEKL. J lost 3 bases, V lost 5 bases, and 14 bases had no gene match. CDR3 bases: TGCGCCAGCAGCATGAAAGGGGGACTAGCGGGGGTTTTGGACACCGGGGAGCTGTTTTTT. It yields the protein CASSMKGGLAGVLDTGELFF.

The chain recombines TRBV5-3 with TRBJ1-5, with D unclear. TRBV5-3 is sorted into the ORF group, with uncertain function. V was shortened by 0 bases and J by 3 bases, with 7 bases between the two germline ends. The CDR3 has 14 amino acids. The chain's CDR3 is CARSLGSYNQPQHF. The CDR3 coding sequence is TGTGCCAGAAGCTTGGGTAGTTACAATCAGCCCCAGCATTTT.